The rows below give T cell receptor beta chains drawn from one sample of a study of monozygotic twins with cystic fibrosis. Here immunoSEQ multiplex PCR was the method, and the copy in TCRdb shows in-frame clones only, minus some. The table includes tens of thousands of clones, 87% detected once. Sequencing used blood. The receptor source for this set is a woman aged 30 to 39 with cystic fibrosis. CDR3s include the opening cysteine and the closing phenylalanine or tryptophan. D genes are given only for firm matches. Not every row has a clone size; where given, it reads once, few, many or a size class.

d_call: TRBD1
v_call: TRBV19
j_call: TRBJ1-2
clone_size: NA
cdr3_nt: TGTGCCAGTAGTCCCGGACAGGGTTCCTATGGCTACACCTTC
cdr3_aa: CASSPGQGSYGYTF

d_call: NA
v_call: TRBV30
j_call: TRBJ2-2
clone_size: NA
cdr3_nt: TGTGCCTGGAGTATAGGGACCGGGGAGCTGTTTTTT
cdr3_aa: CAWSIGTGELFF

d_call: NA
v_call: TRBV4-1
j_call: TRBJ2-5
clone_size: NA
cdr3_nt: TGCGCCAGCAGCCAAGATTTAACTAGCCAAGAGACCCAGTACTTC
cdr3_aa: CASSQDLTSQETQYF

d_call: NA
v_call: TRBV2
j_call: TRBJ2-4
clone_size: NA
cdr3_nt: TGTGCCAGCAGTGGGGTTAGCGTCAGACGGGATGCGGAAAACATTCAGTACTTC
cdr3_aa: CASSGVSVRRDAENIQYF

d_call: NA
v_call: TRBV11-2
j_call: TRBJ1-2
clone_size: few
cdr3_nt: TGTGCCAGCAGCTTAGTAGCGGCTAACTATGGCTACACCTTC
cdr3_aa: CASSLVAANYGYTF

d_call: NA
v_call: TRBV11-2
j_call: TRBJ2-5
clone_size: NA
cdr3_nt: TGTGCCAGCAGCTTAGCAGGGGTTGAGACCCAGTACTTC
cdr3_aa: CASSLAGVETQYF

d_call: NA
v_call: TRBV28
j_call: TRBJ1-1
clone_size: NA
cdr3_nt: TGTGCCAGCAGTTTGAGGGATACTGAAGCTTTCTTT
cdr3_aa: CASSLRDTEAFF

d_call: TRBD1
v_call: TRBV5-4
j_call: TRBJ2-4
clone_size: NA
cdr3_nt: TGTGCCAGCAGCCTCCAGGGACAGGGATCCAAAAACATTCAGTACTTC
cdr3_aa: CASSLQGQGSKNIQYF

d_call: NA
v_call: TRBV5-5
j_call: TRBJ2-2
clone_size: NA
cdr3_nt: TGTGCCAGCAGCTTGGAGGGGGAACTCACCGGGGAGCTGTTTTTT
cdr3_aa: CASSLEGELTGELFF

d_call: NA
v_call: TRBV19
j_call: TRBJ1-6
clone_size: few
cdr3_nt: TGTGCCAGTACGGTGGGGGGTTCACCCCTCCACTTT
cdr3_aa: CASTVGGSPLHF

d_call: NA
v_call: TRBV5-8
j_call: TRBJ1-1
clone_size: NA
cdr3_nt: TGTGCCAGCAGCTTGGAAGGGGTAGATTGGTTGCACACTGAAGCTTTCTTT
cdr3_aa: CASSLEGVDWLHTEAFF

d_call: NA
v_call: TRBV5-1
j_call: TRBJ2-7
clone_size: NA
cdr3_nt: TGCGCCAGCCGCCTAAGGACAGACCCCATCTACGAGCAGTACTTC
cdr3_aa: CASRLRTDPIYEQYF

d_call: NA
v_call: TRBV10-3
j_call: TRBJ1-1
clone_size: few
cdr3_nt: TGTGCCATCAGTGATGCGGTAATGAACACTGAAGCTTTCTTT
cdr3_aa: CAISDAVMNTEAFF

d_call: NA
v_call: TRBV7-9
j_call: TRBJ2-5
clone_size: NA
cdr3_nt: TGTGCCAGCAGCCCCAGCACCAGGGCTCAAGAGACCCAGTACTTC
cdr3_aa: CASSPSTRAQETQYF

d_call: NA
v_call: TRBV7-2
j_call: TRBJ2-5
clone_size: once
cdr3_nt: TGTGCCAGCAGCTTAGGTCATCAAGAGACCCAGTACTTC
cdr3_aa: CASSLGHQETQYF

d_call: NA
v_call: TRBV6-5
j_call: TRBJ2-7
clone_size: NA
cdr3_nt: TGTGCCAGCAGTGTCGCCAGCATAAGTGAGCACGAGCAGTACTTC
cdr3_aa: CASSVASISEHEQYF

d_call: TRBD1
v_call: TRBV4-3
j_call: TRBJ2-7
clone_size: NA
cdr3_nt: TGCGCCAGCAGCCAAGTTGTACAGGGGGGTTACGAGCAGTACTTC
cdr3_aa: CASSQVVQGGYEQYF

d_call: NA
v_call: TRBV25-1
j_call: TRBJ2-7
clone_size: few
cdr3_nt: TGTGCCAGCAGTCTGTCCGTCGAGCAGTACTTC
cdr3_aa: CASSLSVEQYF

d_call: NA
v_call: TRBV6-5
j_call: TRBJ1-5
clone_size: NA
cdr3_nt: TGTGCCAGCAGGGGGGCGGTAAATCAGCCCCAGCATTTT
cdr3_aa: CASRGAVNQPQHF

d_call: NA
v_call: TRBV6-1
j_call: TRBJ1-1
clone_size: NA
cdr3_nt: TGTGCCAGCAGTGAACACATAAAGAACACTGAAGCTTTCTTT
cdr3_aa: CASSEHIKNTEAFF

d_call: NA
v_call: TRBV5-1
j_call: TRBJ1-2
clone_size: NA
cdr3_nt: TGCGCCAGCAGCTTGGACAGGCGTGGCTACACCTTC
cdr3_aa: CASSLDRRGYTF

d_call: NA
v_call: TRBV5-4
j_call: TRBJ1-4
clone_size: NA
cdr3_nt: TGTGCCAGCAGCTTAAGGGGGGCACTTAATGAAAAACTGTTTTTT
cdr3_aa: CASSLRGALNEKLFF

d_call: TRBD1
v_call: TRBV4-1
j_call: TRBJ1-2
clone_size: NA
cdr3_nt: TGCGCCAGCAGCCAACAACAGGGGGCACACTATGGCTACACCTTC
cdr3_aa: CASSQQQGAHYGYTF

d_call: NA
v_call: TRBV5-4
j_call: TRBJ2-5
clone_size: NA
cdr3_nt: TGTGCCAGCAGCTTTTATCCCAGAAAAGAGACCCAGTACTTC
cdr3_aa: CASSFYPRKETQYF

d_call: TRBD1
v_call: TRBV5-6
j_call: TRBJ1-4
clone_size: NA
cdr3_nt: TGTGCCAGCAGTCCAGGGGGCGCGTCAACTAATGAAAAACTGTTTTTT
cdr3_aa: CASSPGGASTNEKLFF

d_call: TRBD1
v_call: TRBV4-3
j_call: TRBJ2-6
clone_size: NA
cdr3_nt: TGCGCCAGCAGCCAGGACAGGGGGAATGGGGCCAACGTCCTGACTTTC
cdr3_aa: CASSQDRGNGANVLTF

d_call: TRBD1
v_call: TRBV10-3
j_call: TRBJ1-2
clone_size: NA
cdr3_nt: TGTGCCATCAGTACCTCTACAGGGGACGGCTACACCTTC
cdr3_aa: CAISTSTGDGYTF

d_call: TRBD1
v_call: TRBV5-1
j_call: TRBJ1-2
clone_size: NA
cdr3_nt: TGCGCCAGCAGCTCGCGACAGGGCTGGGTTGGCTACACCTTC
cdr3_aa: CASSSRQGWVGYTF

d_call: NA
v_call: TRBV4-1
j_call: TRBJ2-4
clone_size: NA
cdr3_nt: TGCGCCAGCAGCCAAGCACAGGGAAACATTCAGTACTTC
cdr3_aa: CASSQAQGNIQYF

d_call: TRBD2
v_call: TRBV30
j_call: TRBJ2-1
clone_size: NA
cdr3_nt: TGTGCCTGGTCAGCGGGGTTCTACAATGAGCAGTTCTTC
cdr3_aa: CAWSAGFYNEQFF

d_call: NA
v_call: TRBV9
j_call: TRBJ2-5
clone_size: NA
cdr3_nt: TGTGCCAGCGGGGACGGACTGGAAGAGACCCAGTACTTC
cdr3_aa: CASGDGLEETQYF

d_call: TRBD2
v_call: TRBV4-2
j_call: TRBJ2-5
clone_size: NA
cdr3_nt: TGTGCCAGCAGCCAGGGGGGGGGCCAAGAGACCCAGTACTTC
cdr3_aa: CASSQGGGQETQYF

d_call: TRBD1
v_call: TRBV7-8
j_call: TRBJ2-4
clone_size: NA
cdr3_nt: TGTGCCAGCAGCCTAGTGAGGGTCGACAGGACAGGAGTTCCGGACATTCAGTACTTC
cdr3_aa: CASSLVRVDRTGVPDIQYF

d_call: NA
v_call: TRBV7-6
j_call: TRBJ2-2
clone_size: NA
cdr3_nt: TGTGCCAGCAGCTTAGACACAACGAACACCGGGGAGCTGTTTTTT
cdr3_aa: CASSLDTTNTGELFF

d_call: NA
v_call: TRBV30
j_call: TRBJ1-1
clone_size: NA
cdr3_nt: TGTGCCTGGAGTTGGGGGGGCGCCAGGAACACTGAAGCTTTCTTT
cdr3_aa: CAWSWGGARNTEAFF

d_call: NA
v_call: TRBV18
j_call: TRBJ2-5
clone_size: NA
cdr3_nt: TGTGCCAGCTCCGATAGGACAGCCAACCAAGAGACCCAGTACTTC
cdr3_aa: CASSDRTANQETQYF

d_call: NA
v_call: TRBV4-1
j_call: TRBJ1-5
clone_size: few
cdr3_nt: TGCGCCAGCAGCCAAATGACAGGCACTTCCCTCGATCAGCCCCAGCATTTT
cdr3_aa: CASSQMTGTSLDQPQHF

d_call: NA
v_call: TRBV4-1
j_call: TRBJ2-2
clone_size: NA
cdr3_nt: TGCGCCAGCAGCGACCTAGTTGACACCGGGGAGCTGTTTTTT
cdr3_aa: CASSDLVDTGELFF

d_call: NA
v_call: TRBV5-1
j_call: TRBJ2-1
clone_size: once
cdr3_nt: TGCGCCAGCAGCTCCTTTCGGGGCAGGGGGGCCCCAGGGGAGCAGTTCTTC
cdr3_aa: CASSSFRGRGAPGEQFF

d_call: TRBD2
v_call: TRBV6-4
j_call: TRBJ2-2
clone_size: NA
cdr3_nt: TGTGCCAGCAGTGACTCTAGCGGGGCCGGGGAGCTGTTTTTT
cdr3_aa: CASSDSSGAGELFF

d_call: NA
v_call: TRBV6-6
j_call: TRBJ2-7
clone_size: NA
cdr3_nt: TGTGCCAGCAGCCCTAGGGACAACTCCTACGAGCAGTACTTC
cdr3_aa: CASSPRDNSYEQYF